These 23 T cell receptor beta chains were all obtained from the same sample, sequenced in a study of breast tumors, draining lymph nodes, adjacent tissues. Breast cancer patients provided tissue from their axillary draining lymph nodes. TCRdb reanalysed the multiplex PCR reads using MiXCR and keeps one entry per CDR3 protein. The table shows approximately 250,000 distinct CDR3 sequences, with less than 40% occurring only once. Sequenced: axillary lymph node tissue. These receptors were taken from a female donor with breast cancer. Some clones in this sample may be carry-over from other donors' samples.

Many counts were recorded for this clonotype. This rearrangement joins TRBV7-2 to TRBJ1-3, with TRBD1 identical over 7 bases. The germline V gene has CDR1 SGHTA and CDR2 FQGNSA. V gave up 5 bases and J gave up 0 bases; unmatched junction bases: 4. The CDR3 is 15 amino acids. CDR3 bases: TGTGCCAGCAGCCCACGGACAGGCTCTGGAAACACCATATATTTT. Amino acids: CASSPRTGSGNTIYF.

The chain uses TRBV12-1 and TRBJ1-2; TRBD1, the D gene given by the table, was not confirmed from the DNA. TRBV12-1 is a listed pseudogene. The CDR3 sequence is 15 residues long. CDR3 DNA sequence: TGTGCCAGCAGCTTTGTCCAGGGGCCGACTCATGGCTACACCTTC. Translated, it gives CASSFVQGPTHGYTF.

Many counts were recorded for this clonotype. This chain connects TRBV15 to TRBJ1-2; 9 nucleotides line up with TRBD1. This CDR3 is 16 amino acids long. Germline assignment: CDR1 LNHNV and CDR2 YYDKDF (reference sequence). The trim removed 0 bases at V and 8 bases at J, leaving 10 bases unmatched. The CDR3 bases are TGTGCCACCAGCAGAGAAATCGGGACAGGGAGGAAAGGCTACACCTTC. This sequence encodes CATSREIGTGRKGYTF.

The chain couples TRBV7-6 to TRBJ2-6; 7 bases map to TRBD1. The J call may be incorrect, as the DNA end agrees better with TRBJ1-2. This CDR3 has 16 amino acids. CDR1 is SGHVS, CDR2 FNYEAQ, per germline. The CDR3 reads CASSLGGADGDSGYTF. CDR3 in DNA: TGTGCCAGCAGCTTGGGGGGCGCTGACGGGGACAGTGGCTACACCTTC.

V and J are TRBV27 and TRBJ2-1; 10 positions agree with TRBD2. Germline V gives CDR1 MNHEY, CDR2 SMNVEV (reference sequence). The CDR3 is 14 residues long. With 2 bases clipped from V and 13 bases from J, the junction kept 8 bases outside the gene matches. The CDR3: CASSLLSLAGGQFF. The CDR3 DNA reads TGTGCCAGCAGTTTACTCTCCTTAGCGGGAGGTCAGTTCTTC.

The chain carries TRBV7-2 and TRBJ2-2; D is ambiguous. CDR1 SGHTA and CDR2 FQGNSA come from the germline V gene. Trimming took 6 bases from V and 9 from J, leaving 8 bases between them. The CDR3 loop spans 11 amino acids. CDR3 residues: CASRSSRELFF. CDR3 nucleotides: TGTGCCAGCAGGTCTTCCCGGGAGCTGTTTTTT.

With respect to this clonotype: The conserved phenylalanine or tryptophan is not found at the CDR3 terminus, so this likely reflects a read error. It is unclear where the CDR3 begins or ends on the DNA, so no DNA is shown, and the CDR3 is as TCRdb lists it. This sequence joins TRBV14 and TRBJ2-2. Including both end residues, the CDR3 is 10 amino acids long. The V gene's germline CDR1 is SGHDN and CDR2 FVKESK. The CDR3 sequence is CASSQDRYQA.

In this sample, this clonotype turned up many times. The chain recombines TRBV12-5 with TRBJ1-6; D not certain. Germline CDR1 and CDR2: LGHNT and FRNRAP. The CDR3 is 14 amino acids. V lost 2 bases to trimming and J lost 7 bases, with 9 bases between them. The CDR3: CASGLIAFNSPLHF. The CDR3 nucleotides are TGTGCTAGTGGTTTGATTGCCTTCAATTCACCCCTCCACTTT.

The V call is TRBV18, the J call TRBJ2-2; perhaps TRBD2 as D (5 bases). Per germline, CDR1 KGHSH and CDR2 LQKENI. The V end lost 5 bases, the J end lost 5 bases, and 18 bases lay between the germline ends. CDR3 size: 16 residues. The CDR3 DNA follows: TGTGCCAGCTCATTATCGGTCGTTACGGGAACCGGGGAGCTGTTTTTT. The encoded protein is CASSLSVVTGTGELFF.

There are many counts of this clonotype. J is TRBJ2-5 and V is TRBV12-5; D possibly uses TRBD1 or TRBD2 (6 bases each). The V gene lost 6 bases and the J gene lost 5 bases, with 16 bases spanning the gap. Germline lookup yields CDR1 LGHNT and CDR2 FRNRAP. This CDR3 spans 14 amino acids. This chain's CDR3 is CASGRGQGRETQYF. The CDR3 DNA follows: TGTGCTAGTGGCCGGGGGCAGGGCAGGGAGACCCAGTACTTC.

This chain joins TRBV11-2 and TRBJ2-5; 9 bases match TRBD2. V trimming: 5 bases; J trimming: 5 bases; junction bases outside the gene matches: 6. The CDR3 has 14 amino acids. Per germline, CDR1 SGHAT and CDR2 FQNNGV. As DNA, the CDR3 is TGTGCCAGCAGCGCAAGACTAGCGGTGGAGACCCAGTACTTC. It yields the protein CASSARLAVETQYF.

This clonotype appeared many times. The CDR3 loop is CASSLQSNQPQHF. CDR3 nucleotide sequence: TGTGCCAGCAGCCTACAAAGCAATCAGCCCCAGCATTTT. The chain is built from TRBV7-9 and TRBJ1-5; D call uncertain. The CDR3 totals 13 residues. The ends were cut back, 5 bases at V and 1 base at J, with 6 bases in the middle. Germline-derived CDR1 and CDR2 are SEHNR and FQNEAQ (reference sequence). Drawing the rest from reference TRBV7-9 and TRBJ1-5, the complete variable domain is DTGVSQNPRHKITKRGQNVTFRCDPISEHNRLYWYRQTLGQGPEFLTYFQNEAQLEKSRLLSDRFSAERPKGSFSTLEIQRTEQGDSAMYLCASSLQSNQPQHFGDGTRLSIL.

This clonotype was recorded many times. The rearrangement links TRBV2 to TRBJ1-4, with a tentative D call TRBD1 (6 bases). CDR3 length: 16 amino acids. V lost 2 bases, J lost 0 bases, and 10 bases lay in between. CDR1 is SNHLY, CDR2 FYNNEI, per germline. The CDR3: CASSEWGHATNEKLFF. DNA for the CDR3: TGTGCCAGCAGTGAATGGGGACACGCAACTAATGAAAAACTGTTTTTT.

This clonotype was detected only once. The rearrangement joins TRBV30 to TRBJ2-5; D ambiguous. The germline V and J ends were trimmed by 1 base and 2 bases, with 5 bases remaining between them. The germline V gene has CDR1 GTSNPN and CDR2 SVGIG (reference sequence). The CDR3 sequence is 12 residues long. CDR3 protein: CAWSERQETQYF. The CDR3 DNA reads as TGTGCCTGGAGTGAAAGGCAAGAGACCCAGTACTTC.

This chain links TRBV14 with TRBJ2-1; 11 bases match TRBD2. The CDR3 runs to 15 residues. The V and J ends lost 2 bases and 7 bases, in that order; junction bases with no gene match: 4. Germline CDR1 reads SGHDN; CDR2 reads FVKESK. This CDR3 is CASSQLAGGDNEQFF. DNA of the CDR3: TGTGCCAGCAGCCAATTAGCGGGGGGGGATAATGAGCAGTTCTTC.

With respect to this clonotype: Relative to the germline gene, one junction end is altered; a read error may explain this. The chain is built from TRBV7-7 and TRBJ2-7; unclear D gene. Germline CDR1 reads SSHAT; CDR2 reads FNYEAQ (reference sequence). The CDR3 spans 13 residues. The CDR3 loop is CASSLGPFYEQYF. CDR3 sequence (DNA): TGTGCTAGCAGCTTAGGTCCGTTTTACGAGCAGTACTTC.

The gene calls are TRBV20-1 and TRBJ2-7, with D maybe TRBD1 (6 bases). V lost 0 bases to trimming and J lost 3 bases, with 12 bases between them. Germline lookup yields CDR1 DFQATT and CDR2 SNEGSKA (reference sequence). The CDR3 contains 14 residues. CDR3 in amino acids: CSARDPRTVYEQYF. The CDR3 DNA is TGCAGTGCTAGAGATCCCCGGACAGTCTACGAGCAGTACTTC.

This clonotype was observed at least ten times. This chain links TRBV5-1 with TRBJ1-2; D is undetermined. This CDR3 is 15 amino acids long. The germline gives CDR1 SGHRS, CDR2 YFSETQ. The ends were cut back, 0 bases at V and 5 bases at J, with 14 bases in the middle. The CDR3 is CASSLGLNEGYGYTF. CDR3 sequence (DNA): TGCGCCAGCAGCTTGGGGCTCAACGAAGGATATGGCTACACCTTC.

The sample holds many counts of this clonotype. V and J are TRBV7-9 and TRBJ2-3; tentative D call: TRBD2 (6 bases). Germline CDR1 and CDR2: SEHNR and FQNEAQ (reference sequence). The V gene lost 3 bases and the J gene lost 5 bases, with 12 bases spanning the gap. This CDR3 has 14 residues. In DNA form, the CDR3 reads TGTGCCAGCAGCTTTTGGCGGGGAGGAGATACGCAGTATTTT. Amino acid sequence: CASSFWRGGDTQYF.

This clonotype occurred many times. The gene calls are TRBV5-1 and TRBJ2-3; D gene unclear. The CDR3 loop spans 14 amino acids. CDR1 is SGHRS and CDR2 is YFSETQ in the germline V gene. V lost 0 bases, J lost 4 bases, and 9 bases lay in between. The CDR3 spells CASSLEWAADTQYF. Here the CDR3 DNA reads TGCGCCAGCAGCTTGGAATGGGCCGCAGATACGCAGTATTTT.

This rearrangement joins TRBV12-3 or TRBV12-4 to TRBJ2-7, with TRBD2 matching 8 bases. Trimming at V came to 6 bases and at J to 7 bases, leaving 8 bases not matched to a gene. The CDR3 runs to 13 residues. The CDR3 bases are TGTGCCAGCAGCTTGCCCGCGGGGGGAGAGCAGTACTTC. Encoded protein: CASSLPAGGEQYF.

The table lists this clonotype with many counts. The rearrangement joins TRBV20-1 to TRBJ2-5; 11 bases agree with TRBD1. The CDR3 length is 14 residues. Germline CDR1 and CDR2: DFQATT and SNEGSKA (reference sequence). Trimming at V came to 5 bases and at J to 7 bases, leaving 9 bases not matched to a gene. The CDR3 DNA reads TGCAGTGCTCCCTGGACAGGGGGCGGAGGGACCCAGTACTTC. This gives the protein CSAPWTGGGGTQYF.

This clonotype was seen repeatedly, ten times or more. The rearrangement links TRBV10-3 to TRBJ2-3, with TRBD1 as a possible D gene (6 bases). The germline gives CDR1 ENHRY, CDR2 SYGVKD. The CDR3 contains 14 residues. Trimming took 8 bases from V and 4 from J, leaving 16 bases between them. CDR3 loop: CAISAGDTADTQYF. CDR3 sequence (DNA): TGTGCCATCTCGGCAGGGGATACCGCAGATACGCAGTATTTT.